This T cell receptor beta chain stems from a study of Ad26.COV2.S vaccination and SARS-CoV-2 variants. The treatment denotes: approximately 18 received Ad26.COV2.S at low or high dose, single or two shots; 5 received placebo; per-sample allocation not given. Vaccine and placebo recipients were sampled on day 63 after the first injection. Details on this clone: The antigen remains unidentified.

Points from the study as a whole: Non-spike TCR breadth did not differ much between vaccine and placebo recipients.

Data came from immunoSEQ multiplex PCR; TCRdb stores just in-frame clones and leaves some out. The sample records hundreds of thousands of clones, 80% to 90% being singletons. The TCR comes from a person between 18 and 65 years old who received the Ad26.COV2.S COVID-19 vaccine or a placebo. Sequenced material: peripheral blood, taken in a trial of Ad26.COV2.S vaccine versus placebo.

The CDR3 sequence is CASSQGHGNQPQHF. The CDR3 region has the DNA TGTGCCAGCAGCCAAGGACACGGCAATCAGCCCCAGCATTTT. The V call is TRBV4-2, the J call TRBJ1-5, with unresolved D. The CDR3 spans 14 residues. From germline, CDR1 is LGHNA and CDR2 YNFKEQ. V lost 1 base, J lost 2 bases, and 6 bases lay in between.